This T cell receptor beta chain was found in a study of blood T cell repertoires in COVID-19. Background on the study: Samples came from the United States, Italy and Spain, spanning acute and convalescent COVID-19.

How the authors handled the data: Estimation of nucleated cell counts was performed using reference gene primer amplification. Data came from immunoSEQ multiplex PCR; TCRdb stores just in-frame clones and leaves some out. That table supplies the V and J calls and clone size; D and trimming were determined from the DNA. The data show around 70,000 clones, about nine tenths seen once. The ends were cut back, 4 bases at V and 4 bases at J, with 10 bases in the middle. The CDR3 consists of 13 residues. Germline V gene sequence: CDR1 MNHEY, CDR2 SMNVEV (reference sequence). The TCR sequence derives from an elderly woman with active or convalescent COVID-19. Sequenced sample: peripheral blood. The rearrangement joins TRBV27 to TRBJ2-5; a weak D match, TRBD1 (5 bases). CDR3 sequence reads: CASSYRPSETQYF. In nucleotides, the CDR3 is TGTGCCAGCAGTTACAGGCCCTCAGAGACCCAGTACTTC.